This TCR beta chain emerged from a study of blood T cell repertoires in COVID-19. Study-level background: COVID-19 samples collected from the United States, Italy and Spain covered acute and convalescent phases. In each case, the material was cDNA or gDNA derived from T cells, B-cell-depleted T cells, or PBMCs.

The CDR3 length is 19 residues. Losses at the gene ends were 2 bases for V and 4 bases for J; bases not matched to a gene: 14. Germline V gene sequence: CDR1 MDHEN, CDR2 SYDVKM. Original methodology: For nucleated cells, counts were estimated from reference gene primer amplification. Method: immunoSEQ multiplex PCR; TCRdb's copy keeps in-frame clones and lacks some. V and J calls plus clone size are reproduced from that table; the DNA served to infer D and trimming. The sample yields 150,000 or so clones, 85% seen once. This rearrangement joins TRBV28 to TRBJ2-7; TRBD2 agrees at 13 bases. Sequenced sample: peripheral blood. The TCR originated in a human donor with acute or convalescent COVID-19. The donor label of this sample is uncertain. In DNA, the CDR3 is TGTGCCAGCAGTTTAAGGCCCGGGACTAGCGGGGTTCCTGGGTACGAGCAGTACTTC. It encodes CASSLRPGTSGVPGYEQYF.